A single sample gave rise to the 5 T cell receptor beta chains below, sequenced in a study of blood T cell repertoires in COVID-19. The repertoire was sequenced with immunoSEQ multiplex PCR; TCRdb's copy has only in-frame clones and lacks some. The data show about 140,000 clones, around 84% seen once. The material sequenced was peripheral blood. The receptors derive from a human donor in a cohort sampled during active COVID-19.

This rearrangement joins TRBV12-3 or TRBV12-4 to TRBJ2-5; TRBD1 might be the D (6 bases). Trimming cost V 5 bases and J 5 bases, with 12 bases left between them. CDR3 length: 13 residues. In nucleotides, the CDR3 is TGTGCCAGCAGTACGGGACATCGGGAGACCCAGTACTTC. It is translated as CASSTGHRETQYF.

The rearrangement uses TRBV4-1 and TRBJ2-7; 9 bases are shared with TRBD1. Germline trimming cut 1 base from V and 1 base from J; bases unmatched to any gene: 5. The CDR3 spans 16 residues. From germline, CDR1 is MGHRA and CDR2 YSYEKL. The CDR3 here is CASSQVLGQGSYEQYF. The CDR3 region has the DNA TGCGCCAGCAGCCAAGTCCTCGGACAGGGGTCCTACGAGCAGTACTTC.

The chain is built from TRBV3-1 (or the pseudogene TRBV3-2) and TRBJ2-7, with 8 nucleotides matching TRBD2. The length of the CDR3 is 15 residues. In germline, CDR1 is LGHDT, CDR2 YNNKEL (reference sequence). V was pared by 4 bases and J by 2 bases, with 7 bases of the junction left unmatched. CDR3 in amino acids: CASSPGSGSTYEQYF. In DNA form, the CDR3 reads TGTGCCAGCAGCCCCGGGAGCGGGAGTACCTACGAGCAGTACTTC.

The genes are TRBV6-1 and TRBJ2-6; tentative D call: TRBD1 (6 bases). The V gene lost 0 bases and the J gene lost 1 base, with 16 bases spanning the gap. Germline loops: CDR1 MNHNS, CDR2 SASEGT. CDR3 size: 19 residues. CDR3 loop: CASSEALWGPRSGANVLTF. For the CDR3, the DNA is TGTGCCAGCAGTGAAGCGCTGTGGGGGCCTAGGTCTGGGGCCAACGTCCTGACTTTC.

This sequence joins TRBV5-3 and TRBJ2-2; 14 bases line up with TRBD2. TRBV5-3 is placed among ORFs of uncertain function. The CDR3 has 19 residues. V trimming: 2 bases; J trimming: 4 bases; junction bases outside the gene matches: 10. CDR3 amino acids: CARSFPGLAGVGSTGELFF. The CDR3 coding sequence is TGTGCCAGAAGCTTTCCGGGACTAGCGGGAGTGGGTTCCACCGGGGAGCTGTTTTTT.